The present T cell receptor (beta chain) was sequenced within a study of blood T cell repertoires in COVID-19. In the study overall: T cells, B-cell-depleted T cells, or PBMCs provided the cDNA or gDNA that served as material.

This clone was counted a few times. Study processing details: Reference gene primer amplification gave nucleated cell count estimates. Sequencing used immunoSEQ multiplex PCR; TCRdb keeps in-frame clones, though not all of them. V and J calls and clone size are those listed in that table; D and trimming were worked out from the DNA. The data show some 160,000 clones, with 84% seen just once and about 8.6% held by the top ten. Participants were placed into cohorts based on the clinical history they reported. This TCR came from a woman aged 50 to 60 who had recovered from COVID-19. The sample was PBMCs or T cells enriched from blood (not recorded which).

The CDR3 bases are TGTGCCAGCCGCTCCGGGACTAGGAGGAACGAGCAGTACTTC. Its protein product is CASRSGTRRNEQYF. This chain links TRBV7-2 with TRBJ2-7, with 8 bases aligning to TRBD2. V shed 8 bases, J shed 5 bases, and the junction held 11 bases outside the gene matches. This CDR3 has 14 amino acids. Germline V CDR1 and CDR2: SGHTA, FQGNSA. Filled out from reference TRBV7-2 and TRBJ2-7, the complete variable domain reads GAGVSQSPSNKVTEKGKDVELRCDPISGHTALYWYRQSLGQGLEFLIYFQGNSAPDKSGLPSDRFSAERTGGSVSTLTIQRTQQEDSAVYLCASRSGTRRNEQYFGPGTRLTVT.